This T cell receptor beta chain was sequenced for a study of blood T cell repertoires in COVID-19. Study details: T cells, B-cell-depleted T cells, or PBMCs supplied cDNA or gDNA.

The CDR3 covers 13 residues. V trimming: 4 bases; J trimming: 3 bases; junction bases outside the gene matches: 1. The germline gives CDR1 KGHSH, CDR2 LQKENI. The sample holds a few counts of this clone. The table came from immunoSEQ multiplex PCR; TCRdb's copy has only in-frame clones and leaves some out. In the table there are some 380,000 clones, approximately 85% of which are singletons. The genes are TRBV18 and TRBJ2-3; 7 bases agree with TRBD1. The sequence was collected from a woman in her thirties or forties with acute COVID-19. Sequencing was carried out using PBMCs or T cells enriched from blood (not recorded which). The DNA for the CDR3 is TGTGCCAGCTCACGCAGGGGGACAGATACGCAGTATTTT. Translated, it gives CASSRRGTDTQYF.